The 25 T cell receptor beta chains below were found in one sample sequenced in a study of STAT5B mutations in CD4+ large granular lymphocyte leukemia (dated by TCRdb to the early 2020s). The method behind the library was the immunoSEQ multiplex PCR assay. The clones in this table, taken by TCRdb from immuneACCESS, are in-frame only. Not every clone is retained; where verified, under half of the shortfall comes from an unresolved V gene, and the cause of the rest is unknown. Present in this sample are about 45,000 clones, about 86% of which were seen just once. Around 2.6% of the sample rests with the top ten. Source material: CD4+ T cells from blood buffy coats. The receptors were gathered from a human donor in good health.

V usage is TRBV5-4 and J usage is TRBJ1-1; 11 bases are a match to TRBD1. The germline V gene has CDR1 SGHNT and CDR2 YYREEE (reference sequence). The V gene end was trimmed by 1 base and the J gene end by 6 bases; junction bases not matched to a gene: 8. This CDR3 comprises 16 residues. CDR3 nucleotides: TGTGCCAGCAGCTTGACTTACGGGACAGGGGGTTCTGAAGCTTTCTTT. Protein: CASSLTYGTGGSEAFF. Full variable domain (outside the CDR3, taken from reference TRBV5-4 and TRBJ1-1): ETGVTQSPTHLIKTRGQQVTLRCSSQSGHNTVSWYQQALGQGPQFIFQYYREEENGRGNFPPRFSGLQFPNYSSELNVNALELDDSALYLCASSLTYGTGGSEAFFGQGTRLTVV.

J is TRBJ2-2 and V is TRBV21-1; the table's D gene call, TRBD1, was not cross checked with the DNA. TRBV21-1 represents a pseudogene. The CDR3 covers 16 residues. DNA of the CDR3: TGTGCCAGCAGCAAATCCGGCAGGGTGAACACCGGGGAGCTGTTTTTT. This codes for CASSKSGRVNTGELFF.

This chain uses TRBV7-2 with TRBJ1-2; D gene unclear. V was trimmed by 8 bases and J by 0 bases, leaving 10 bases between them. The CDR3 sequence is 13 residues long. CDR1 is SGHTA and CDR2 is FQGNSA in the germline V gene. The CDR3 DNA follows: TGTGCCAGCCAAGGGCCCCCTAACTATGGCTACACCTTC. Translated: CASQGPPNYGYTF.

This chain links TRBV27 with TRBJ1-2; a possible D gene is TRBD1 (5 bases). The germline V gene has CDR1 MNHEY and CDR2 SMNVEV (reference sequence). Trimming cost V 0 bases and J 4 bases, with 12 bases left between them. CDR3 length: 15 residues. The CDR3 region is CASSLSYGAGYGYTF. The CDR3, as DNA: TGTGCCAGCAGTTTATCGTACGGGGCGGGCTATGGCTACACCTTC.

The chain links TRBV7-2 to TRBJ2-3; 12 bases match TRBD2. The V and J ends lost 4 bases and 4 bases, in that order; junction bases with no gene match: 3. The CDR3 consists of 15 residues. Germline V gene data show CDR1 as SGHTA and CDR2 as FQGNSA. The CDR3 bases are TGTGCCAGCAGCTCTAGCGGGAGGGCCCCAGATACGCAGTATTTT. Translation gives CASSSSGRAPDTQYF.

The CDR3 DNA is TGCGCCAGCAGCCTGGGGCTAGCGGGAGGGCCGGGAGAGACCCAGTACTTC. Its translation is CASSLGLAGGPGETQYF. The V and J genes are TRBV4-1 and TRBJ2-5; 12 nucleotides agree with TRBD2. V was pared by 4 bases and J by 4 bases, with 10 bases of the junction left unmatched. Germline V CDR1 and CDR2: MGHRA, YSYEKL. The CDR3 is made up of 17 amino acids.

V usage is TRBV4-2 and J usage is TRBJ1-5, with 10 positions matching TRBD1. V was clipped by 3 bases and J by 7 bases; unmatched bases: 6. In germline, CDR1 is LGHNA, CDR2 YNFKEQ. CDR3 length: 15 amino acids. Here the CDR3 reads CASSHRQGANQPQHF. The DNA for the CDR3 is TGTGCCAGCAGCCACAGACAGGGGGCGAACCAGCCCCAGCATTTT.

This clone was recorded a few times. V is TRBV5-5 and J is TRBJ2-3, with D tentatively TRBD1 (5 bases). Trimming removed 0 bases at V and 4 bases at J, with 9 bases between. CDR3 length equals 14 residues. Germline CDR1 reads SGHKS; CDR2 reads YYEKEE (reference sequence). The chain's CDR3 is CASSLGRVPDTQYF. DNA of the CDR3: TGTGCCAGCAGCTTGGGCAGGGTCCCAGATACGCAGTATTTT.

The chain recombines TRBV4-3 with TRBJ1-2, with D unresolved. V was pared by 0 bases and J by 1 base, with 6 bases between. CDR1 LGHNA and CDR2 YSLEER come from the germline V gene. The CDR3 sequence is 14 residues long. DNA for the CDR3: TGCGCCAGCAGCCAAGAGCTGATTAACTATGGCTACACCTTC. It encodes CASSQELINYGYTF.

The count of this clone is one. The chain joins TRBV7-9 to TRBJ1-4; 7 bases are a match to TRBD1. This CDR3 spans 16 amino acids. Looked up from germline, CDR1 is SEHNR and CDR2 is FQNEAQ (reference sequence). The ends lost 2 bases at V and 7 bases at J; junction bases unmatched: 10. For the CDR3, the DNA is TGTGCCAGCAGCTTAAGTCCAGGGGGTTCCCTTGAAAAACTGTTTTTT. Amino acids: CASSLSPGGSLEKLFF.

The chain combines TRBV7-2 with TRBJ1-4; possibly TRBD1 for D (6 bases). Germline CDR1 and CDR2: SGHTA and FQGNSA. The CDR3 runs to 15 residues. Deletions cut 5 bases from V and 5 bases from J, with 15 bases between. This CDR3 reads CASSRDTVGNEKLFF. CDR3 in DNA: TGTGCCAGCAGCAGGGACACAGTGGGAAATGAAAAACTGTTTTTT.

This clone was detected once. The chain is built from TRBV7-2 and TRBJ2-5; TRBD1 agrees at 9 bases. With the DNA end fitting TRBJ2-7 better, the J assignment may be wrong. The CDR3 spans 15 residues. The germline CDR1 and CDR2 sequences are SGHTA and FQGNSA. CDR3 loop: CASSQGQGRSYEQYF. In DNA, the CDR3 is TGTGCCAGCAGCCAAGGACAGGGGAGGTCGTACGAGCAGTACTTC.

V gene TRBV19 combines with J gene TRBJ2-3, with 8 bases matching TRBD1. CDR1 and CDR2 (germline): LNHDA, SQIVND (reference sequence). Trimming took 6 bases from V and 1 from J; bases not matched to a gene: 0. The CDR3 totals 13 residues. The CDR3 loop is CASRGQGTDTQYF. The CDR3 DNA reads TGTGCCAGTAGGGGACAGGGCACAGATACGCAGTATTTT.

The rearrangement links TRBV6-6 to TRBJ1-2, with 9 bases that match TRBD1. Trimming removed 7 bases from V and 3 bases from J; junction bases left unmatched: 6. Per the germline V gene, CDR1 is MNHNY and CDR2 is SVGAGI (reference sequence). The CDR3 has 14 residues. CDR3 coding DNA: TGTGCCAGCAAGGACAGGGGAGAATACTATGGCTACACCTTC. As protein: CASKDRGEYYGYTF.

V gene TRBV28 combines with J gene TRBJ1-1, with no clear D. V was trimmed by 2 bases and J by 11 bases, leaving 12 bases between them. The CDR3 spans 12 residues. CDR1 is MDHEN, CDR2 SYDVKM, per germline. The CDR3 DNA sequence: TGTGCCAGCAGTTTAGTACTCGGGGTTGCTTTCTTT. Amino acids: CASSLVLGVAFF.

This CDR3 reads CASSVGGQGAYEQYF. The CDR3 nucleotides read TGTGCCAGCAGCGTAGGGGGACAGGGGGCCTACGAGCAGTACTTC. V usage is TRBV9 and J usage is TRBJ2-7; TRBD1 matches 11 bases. The CDR3 has 15 amino acids. Germline lookup yields CDR1 SGDLS and CDR2 YYNGEE. The trim removed 0 bases at V and 2 bases at J, leaving 1 base unmatched.

This clone was picked up a small number of times. This chain connects TRBV30 to TRBJ2-2; D call uncertain. V lost 2 bases, J lost 0 bases, and 7 bases lay in between. The CDR3 spans 14 residues. CDR1 is GTSNPN and CDR2 is SVGIG in the germline V gene (reference sequence). CDR3 loop: CAWSLFANTGELFF. CDR3 nucleotides: TGTGCCTGGAGTCTTTTTGCGAACACCGGGGAGCTGTTTTTT.

In its sample, this clone was seen once. In nucleotides, the CDR3 is TGTGCCAGCAGTCCAAGGACTAGCGGGAGTTCCGAGCAGTACTTC. As protein: CASSPRTSGSSEQYF. This rearrangement joins TRBV27 to TRBJ2-7; 13 positions match TRBD2. This CDR3 has 15 amino acids. Germline trimming cut 5 bases from V and 6 bases from J; bases unmatched to any gene: 7. Germline V CDR1 and CDR2: MNHEY, SMNVEV (reference sequence).

The chain recombines TRBV29-1 with TRBJ2-3; D ambiguous. CDR1 and CDR2 from the germline V gene are SQVTM and ANQGSEA. CDR3 size: 15 residues. V lost 3 bases and J lost 0, with 13 bases in between. This CDR3 reads CSVEVTSLSTDTQYF. The CDR3 DNA reads as TGCAGCGTTGAGGTAACGTCTCTAAGCACAGATACGCAGTATTTT.

The rearrangement links TRBV7-2 to TRBJ1-1, with D unclear. V gave up 2 bases and J gave up 5 bases, with 6 bases separating them. The CDR3 consists of 12 residues. Per germline, CDR1 SGHTA and CDR2 FQGNSA. The CDR3 loop reads CASSLQSTEAFF. Here the CDR3 DNA reads TGTGCCAGCAGCTTACAGTCGACTGAAGCTTTCTTT. Full variable domain (rest looked up from reference TRBV7-2 and TRBJ1-1): GAGVSQSPSNKVTEKGKDVELRCDPISGHTALYWYRQSLGQGLEFLIYFQGNSAPDKSGLPSDRFSAERTGGSVSTLTIQRTQQEDSAVYLCASSLQSTEAFFGQGTRLTVV.

The rearrangement joins TRBV11-3 to TRBJ2-1; D is unresolved. The CDR3 spans 15 residues. Germline lookup yields CDR1 SGHNT and CDR2 YENEEA. Trimming stripped 3 bases from V and 4 bases from J, with 13 bases between. The CDR3 bases are TGTGCCAGCAGCTTGAAAGGCTTCGGGTACAATGAGCAGTTCTTC. Amino acid sequence: CASSLKGFGYNEQFF.

The gene calls are TRBV6-5 and TRBJ1-4; D remains ambiguous. V lost 5 bases and J 4 bases, leaving 8 bases between the germline ends. The germline gives CDR1 MNHEY, CDR2 SVGAGI. The CDR3 loop spans 13 amino acids. Written as DNA, the CDR3 is TGTGCCAGCAGTCTGACGGTTAATGAAAAACTGTTTTTT. Its protein is CASSLTVNEKLFF.

V is TRBV5-1 and J is TRBJ2-2, with TRBD2 matching over 15 bases. The CDR3 spans 16 residues. The germline V gene encodes CDR1 SGHRS and CDR2 YFSETQ. V was clipped by 7 bases and J by 9 bases; unmatched bases: 10. The CDR3 DNA reads TGCGCCAGCGGCCGGGGACTAGCGGGAGGACAAAGGGAGCTGTTTTTT. Its translation: CASGRGLAGGQRELFF. Full variable domain (remainder filled in from reference TRBV5-1 and TRBJ2-2): KAGVTQTPRYLIKTRGQQVTLSCSPISGHRSVSWYQQTPGQGLQFLFEYFSETQRNKGNFPGRFSGRQFSNSRSEMNVSTLELGDSALYLCASGRGLAGGQRELFFGEGSRLTVL.

The J gene is TRBJ2-3, the V gene TRBV2; 9 bases agree with TRBD2. Germline CDR1 reads SNHLY; CDR2 reads FYNNEI. The CDR3 loop spans 16 amino acids. The J segment lost 1 base and the V segment lost 2 bases, leaving 4 bases of the junction unmatched. The CDR3 spells CASSEYWTSGTDTQYF. Here the CDR3 DNA reads TGTGCCAGCAGTGAATATTGGACTAGCGGCACAGATACGCAGTATTTT.

The chain employs TRBV7-6 and TRBJ2-1; 10 bases are a match to TRBD2. CDR3 length equals 15 residues. Trimming removed 5 bases from V and 9 bases from J; junction bases left unmatched: 10. CDR1 is SGHVS and CDR2 is FNYEAQ in the germline V gene. CDR3 coding DNA: TGTGCCAGCAGCCTTAGCGGGAGGAATGCCCCTGAGCAGTTCTTC. Translating gives CASSLSGRNAPEQFF.